Below, 20 T cell receptor beta chains from the same sample are listed, as sequenced in a study of CD8 T cells in Susac syndrome. Reverse transcription of about 0.45 to 1 ug RNA was performed with random hexamers. TCRdb processed the immunoSEQ multiplex PCR reads anew with MiXCR; each CDR3 protein has one entry. The sample yields tens of thousands of distinct CDR3 sequences, around 96% seen once. The sample taken for sequencing was CD8+ T cells from PBMCs. These receptors originate from a human donor with Susac syndrome.

The rearrangement uses TRBV6-2 or TRBV6-3 and TRBJ2-1; 7 bases fit TRBD2. The CDR3 length is 14 residues. V trimming: 8 bases; J trimming: 5 bases; junction bases outside the gene matches: 9. Looked up from germline, CDR1 is MNHEY and CDR2 is SVGEGT. CDR3: CASRGLAENNEQFF. The CDR3 DNA reads as TGTGCCAGCCGAGGGCTAGCGGAAAACAATGAGCAGTTCTTC.

The genes are TRBV6-5 and TRBJ1-5; D remains ambiguous. With 5 bases removed from V and 9 bases from J, the gap between germline ends came to 17 bases. This CDR3 is built from 14 residues. Per germline, CDR1 MNHEY and CDR2 SVGAGI. In DNA, the CDR3 is TGTGCCAGCAGTCCCTGGGTTTACCATTTGCCCCAGCATTTT. Translated: CASSPWVYHLPQHF.

The chain employs TRBV29-1 and TRBJ2-3; 7 nucleotides match TRBD2. The CDR3 contains 14 residues. Germline V CDR1 and CDR2: SQVTM, ANQGSEA. V gave up 7 bases and J gave up 6 bases; unmatched junction bases: 13. The CDR3 DNA reads as TGCAGCGCTCGTGGGGGGGTTGGGTCCGATACGCAGTATTTT. This translates into CSARGGVGSDTQYF.

The V call is TRBV15, the J call TRBJ1-2; no definite D call. This CDR3 is 15 amino acids long. Trimming shortened V by 0 bases and J by 4 bases, and 12 bases separated the two germline ends. Germline CDR1 LNHNV, CDR2 YYDKDF (reference sequence). DNA for the CDR3: TGTGCCACCAGCAGAGAACGCATTGAGATCTATGGCTACACCTTC. Translated, it gives CATSRERIEIYGYTF.

The chain combines TRBV2 with TRBJ2-2, with D perhaps given as TRBD1 or TRBD2 (5 bases each). The CDR3 contains 14 residues. With 6 bases removed from V and 2 bases from J, the gap between germline ends came to 10 bases. Germline V gene sequence: CDR1 SNHLY, CDR2 FYNNEI. The CDR3 DNA sequence: TGTGCCAGCAGATCTGGGGACAACACCGGGGAGCTGTTTTTT. This gives the protein CASRSGDNTGELFF. Looking up the rest from reference TRBV2 and TRBJ2-2 gives the full variable domain: EPEVTQTPSHQVTQMGQEVILRCVPISNHLYFYWYRQILGQKVEFLVSFYNNEISEKSEIFDDQFSVERPDGSNFTLKIRSTKLEDSAMYFCASRSGDNTGELFFGEGSRLTVL.

The chain links TRBV14 to TRBJ2-1; D may be TRBD2 (5 bases). Trimming cost V 1 base and J 3 bases, with 13 bases left between them. CDR1 is SGHDN, CDR2 FVKESK, per germline. The CDR3 runs to 16 residues. The CDR3 protein is CASSQGSGYNYNEQFF. The CDR3 nucleotides are TGTGCCAGCAGCCAAGGCTCGGGGTACAACTACAATGAGCAGTTCTTC. Full variable domain (rest looked up from reference TRBV14 and TRBJ2-1): EAGVTQFPSHSVIEKGQTVTLRCDPISGHDNLYWYRRVMGKEIKFLLHFVKESKQDESGMPNNRFLAERTGGTYSTLKVQPAELEDSGVYFCASSQGSGYNYNEQFFGPGTRLTVL.

CDR3 sequence (DNA): TGCGCCAGCAGCTCGGAGAGGGACCGTGGCTACACCTTC. Its protein product is CASSSERDRGYTF. The V call is TRBV5-1, the J call TRBJ1-2; a possible D gene is TRBD1 (5 bases). The V end was cut by 3 bases, the J end by 7 bases, with 13 bases between. This CDR3 spans 13 amino acids. Germline CDR1 SGHRS, CDR2 YFSETQ.

The V gene is TRBV15, the J gene TRBJ2-7, with 9 bases identical to TRBD2. Trimming took 1 base from V and 2 from J; bases not matched to a gene: 3. Germline CDR1 is LNHNV and CDR2 is YYDKDF (reference sequence). The CDR3 consists of 15 residues. The CDR3 DNA is TGTGCCACCAGCAGAGGGACTAGCGTCGCCTACGAGCAGTACTTC. This translates into CATSRGTSVAYEQYF. Looking up the rest from reference TRBV15 and TRBJ2-7 gives the full variable domain: DAMVIQNPRYQVTQFGKPVTLSCSQTLNHNVMYWYQQKSSQAPKLLFHYYDKDFNNEADTPDNFQSRRPNTSFCFLDIRSPGLGDTAMYLCATSRGTSVAYEQYFGPGTRLTVT.

This clonotype has just a few counts. The gene calls are TRBV14 and TRBJ1-2; D unclear. Trimming stripped 0 bases from V and 5 bases from J, with 13 bases between. CDR3 length: 15 residues. CDR1 is SGHDN, CDR2 FVKESK, per germline. The CDR3 nucleotides read TGTGCCAGCAGCCAAGATGCGTGGACTCCTTATGGCTACACCTTC. Its translation is CASSQDAWTPYGYTF.

The V gene is TRBV27, the J gene TRBJ1-4, with D tentatively TRBD1 (5 bases). V dropped 6 bases and J dropped 0 bases, with 8 bases sitting between them. The CDR3 extends over 14 amino acids. CDR1 is MNHEY, CDR2 SMNVEV, per germline (reference sequence). The CDR3 region has the DNA TGTGCCAGCAGCGACAGACCAACTAATGAAAAACTGTTTTTT. This sequence encodes CASSDRPTNEKLFF.

J is TRBJ2-7 and V is TRBV30; D is possibly TRBD2 (6 bases). V lost 6 bases, J lost 2 bases, and 14 bases lay in between. In germline, CDR1 is GTSNPN, CDR2 SVGIG (reference sequence). This CDR3 is 13 amino acids long. The CDR3 DNA sequence: TGTGCCTGCCTCGGAGGGGTCACCTACGAGCAGTACTTC. Translation gives CACLGGVTYEQYF.

The genes are TRBV28 and TRBJ2-5, with D unclear. Germline V gene data show CDR1 as MDHEN and CDR2 as SYDVKM. The CDR3 covers 15 residues. Trimming cost V 6 bases and J 2 bases, with 16 bases left between them. The CDR3 here is CASRTTLTAQETQYF. The CDR3 DNA sequence: TGTGCCAGCAGAACGACGCTAACCGCGCAAGAGACCCAGTACTTC.

The J gene is TRBJ2-3, the V gene TRBV2, with 7 bases that match TRBD1. CDR1 is SNHLY, CDR2 FYNNEI, per germline. The junction had 7 bases not matched to a gene; V was cut back by 9 bases and J by 1 base. The CDR3 contains 14 residues. The CDR3 sequence is CARGGSAGTDTQYF. CDR3 nucleotide sequence: TGTGCCAGAGGGGGCTCTGCTGGCACAGATACGCAGTATTTT.

This sequence joins TRBV30 and TRBJ1-1, with D perhaps TRBD1 (5 bases). CDR1 is GTSNPN and CDR2 is SVGIG in the germline V gene (reference sequence). The CDR3 runs to 13 residues. Trimming shortened V by 7 bases and J by 0 bases, and 12 bases separated the two germline ends. CDR3 amino acids: CASLDIMNTEAFF. CDR3 sequence (DNA): TGTGCCTCGCTGGACATAATGAACACTGAAGCTTTCTTT.

The rearrangement joins TRBV4-2 to TRBJ1-1; D is uncertain. Germline-derived CDR1 and CDR2 are LGHNA and YNFKEQ. The ends were cut back, 1 base at V and 1 base at J, with 10 bases in the middle. CDR3 size: 15 residues. The CDR3 loop is CASSQGAAANTEAFF. CDR3 in DNA: TGTGCCAGCAGCCAAGGGGCGGCAGCGAACACTGAAGCTTTCTTT.

The chain carries TRBV30 and TRBJ2-2; either TRBD1 or TRBD2 may fit D (5 bases each). Trimming shortened V by 2 bases and J by 5 bases, and 12 bases separated the two germline ends. The CDR3 has 14 residues. Germline-derived CDR1 and CDR2 are GTSNPN and SVGIG (reference sequence). For the CDR3, the DNA is TGTGCCTGGAGTCCCGGGACGGGGACCGGGGAGCTGTTTTTT. The encoded protein is CAWSPGTGTGELFF.

The chain has TRBV7-9 and TRBJ2-7; D is possibly TRBD1 (5 bases). The CDR3 contains 17 residues. Germline V gene data show CDR1 as SEHNR and CDR2 as FQNEAQ (reference sequence). The V gene lost 1 base and the J gene lost 4 bases, with 20 bases spanning the gap. In DNA, the CDR3 is TGTGCCAGCAGCTTAGGCGGATGGGGCACGAGCACGTACGAGCAGTACTTC. Its protein is CASSLGGWGTSTYEQYF.

The chain joins TRBV7-3 to TRBJ2-1, with D perhaps being TRBD1 or TRBD2 (5 bases each). CDR3 length: 16 residues. In germline, CDR1 is SGHTA, CDR2 FQGTGA. Deletions cut 5 bases from V and 6 bases from J, with 20 bases between. CDR3 DNA: TGTGCCAGCAGCCCAAGCCGGGGCACACGAGGCAATGAGCAGTTCTTC. Encoded protein: CASSPSRGTRGNEQFF.

The rearrangement links TRBV29-1 to TRBJ1-2, with D perhaps matching TRBD1 (5 bases). Trimming took 4 bases from V and 0 from J, leaving 9 bases between them. This CDR3 is built from 13 residues. Germline CDR1 is SQVTM and CDR2 is ANQGSEA. The CDR3 DNA reads TGCAGCGTTGGAGGGGCCGCTAACTATGGCTACACCTTC. Protein: CSVGGAANYGYTF. Drawing the rest from reference TRBV29-1 and TRBJ1-2, the complete variable domain is SAVISQKPSRDICQRGTSLTIQCQVDSQVTMMFWYRQQPGQSLTLIATANQGSEATYESGFVIDKFPISRPNLTFSTLTVSNMSPEDSSIYLCSVGGAANYGYTFGSGTRLTVV.

The chain recombines TRBV7-8 with TRBJ2-7, with 7 positions matching TRBD1. The V gene's germline CDR1 is SGHVS and CDR2 FQNEAQ. Trimming at V came to 2 bases and at J to 6 bases, leaving 7 bases not matched to a gene. CDR3 length: 14 residues. CDR3 DNA: TGTGCCAGCAGCTTATTTACAGGGGCCGGCGAGCAGTACGTC. Its translation is CASSLFTGAGEQYV.